This T cell receptor (beta chain) was sequenced during a study of glioma-infiltrating T cells after dendritic cell vaccination. Study details: Patients had newly diagnosed or recurrent glioblastoma and received dendritic cell vaccines. Dendritic cells derived from monocytes and pulsed with autologous tumor lysate formed the vaccine.

The table came from immunoSEQ multiplex PCR; TCRdb's copy has only in-frame clones and leaves some out. The sample consists of roughly 100,000 clones, more than 70% of them appearing once. The CDR3 spans 15 residues. V was clipped by 2 bases and J by 1 base; unmatched bases: 2. Germline CDR1 is MNHEY and CDR2 is SVGAGI. The TCR originated in a human donor with glioblastoma. The chain links TRBV6-5 to TRBJ2-3; TRBD2 aligns across 8 bases. This specimen consisted of blood, obtained before dendritic cell vaccination. DNA for the CDR3: TGTGCCAGCAGTTACGTCGGGGGGGGCACAGATACGCAGTATTTT. Protein: CASSYVGGGTDTQYF.